The clone carrying this T cell receptor beta chain was counted many times. Its antigen is not known. Uncontrolled infection, other autoimmune disease, pregnancy or lactation excluded patients. Diagnostic decisions used clinical symptoms, serum thyroxine and TRAb, thyroid ultrasound and orbital computed tomography. This sample stems from a study of T cells in Graves' hyperthyroidism and ophthalmopathy. RNA transcripts gave rise to amplified TCR beta CDR3 regions. Primed by the HTBI set, a first-round RT-PCR was run on the TCR CDR3. TCRdb reanalysed the multiplex PCR reads using MiXCR and keeps one entry per CDR3 protein. This table has around 600,000 distinct CDR3 sequences, about 14% appearing once. Study results and limitations: In the blood, most expanded thyroid clonotypes above 0.001 appeared as well.

Trimming removed 6 bases at V and 2 bases at J, with 14 bases between. The CDR3 length is 13 residues. Per germline, CDR1 DFQATT and CDR2 SNEGSKA (reference sequence). This chain connects TRBV20-1 to TRBJ2-7; no clear D gene. The receptor was isolated from a woman between 18 and 30 years old with Graves' ophthalmopathy. Sequenced material: blood. CDR3 protein: CSAPTSAAYEQYF. The CDR3 DNA is TGCAGTGCCCCTACCAGCGCTGCCTACGAGCAGTACTTC.